This paragraph reports one TCR beta chain. Assay used: immunoSEQ multiplex PCR; TCRdb lists only in-frame clones, some missing. The sample carries over 200,000 clones, about 84% recorded once. The sample belongs to a study of blood T cell repertoires in COVID-19. On the study more broadly: Nucleic acid was either cDNA or gDNA, and it came from T cells, B-cell-depleted T cells, or PBMCs.

Germline V lookup: CDR1 LGHNA, CDR2 YSLEER. With V trimmed by 1 base and J by 2 bases, 15 bases remained unmatched. This CDR3 is 21 amino acids long. The sequencing sample was made of PBMCs or T cells enriched from blood (not recorded which). This receptor was taken from a man aged 60 to 75 who had recovered from COVID-19. The chain is built from TRBV4-3 and TRBJ2-5; 14 bases are shared with TRBD2. Here the CDR3 reads CASSQGGFSGTSGGVQETQYF. The CDR3 region has the DNA TGCGCCAGCAGCCAAGGAGGTTTCTCCGGGACTAGCGGGGGAGTTCAAGAGACCCAGTACTTC.